A single sample is the source of the 25 T cell receptor beta chains below, sequenced in a study of human T cells and chemical hapten exposure. TCRdb re-called the RACE reads through MiXCR, storing one row per CDR3 protein. The table shows tens of thousands of distinct CDR3 sequences, with more than 9% occurring only once. Time point defined: patch test 2, 6 weeks after DPC sensitization. The treatment was: therapeutic diphenylcyclopropenone sensitization with weekly scalp DPC. The specimen was whole blood, collected in connection with sensitization to the hapten diphenylcyclopropenone (DPC). These receptors were collected from a woman aged 45-60 years with alopecia areata. Some clones in this sample may be carry-over from other donors' samples.

The table lists this clonotype with a few counts. This sequence joins TRBV7-9 and TRBJ2-5, with D tentatively TRBD1 or TRBD2 (5 bases each). Germline values: CDR1 SEHNR, CDR2 FQNEAQ (reference sequence). The CDR3 contains 14 residues. V lost 5 bases, J lost 5 bases, and 15 bases lay in between. CDR3 sequence: CASSKRGAGETQYF. The CDR3 bases are TGTGCCAGCAGCAAGAGAGGGGCTGGCGAGACCCAGTACTTC.

This clonotype was counted at least ten times. The V call is TRBV24-1, the J call TRBJ1-4; a weak D match, TRBD1 (6 bases). In germline, CDR1 is KGHDR, CDR2 SFDVKD. This CDR3 is built from 18 residues. V was shortened by 9 bases and J by 2 bases, with 24 bases between the two germline ends. CDR3 protein: CATPAQQGRKRTNEKLFF. Here the CDR3 DNA reads TGTGCCACCCCGGCTCAACAGGGCAGGAAGAGGACTAATGAAAAACTGTTTTTT.

This clonotype was detected ten times or more. The V and J genes are TRBV20-1 and TRBJ2-1; 12 bases map to TRBD2. V was clipped by 6 bases and J by 8 bases; unmatched bases: 14. CDR1 and CDR2 (germline): DFQATT, SNEGSKA (reference sequence). The CDR3 has 16 residues. In nucleotides, the CDR3 is TGCAGTGCCGCGGTGGCTAGCGGGAGGGCCTATGATGAGCAGTTCTTC. Translating it yields CSAAVASGRAYDEQFF.

This clonotype was detected many times. The chain recombines TRBV4-3 with TRBJ2-5, with a possible D match to TRBD2 (6 bases). Trimming removed 0 bases at V and 6 bases at J, with 20 bases between. The CDR3 is made up of 17 amino acids. Per the germline V gene, CDR1 is LGHNA and CDR2 is YSLEER. CDR3 amino acids: CASSQDSGWPRSKTQYF. In DNA, the CDR3 is TGCGCCAGCAGCCAAGATAGCGGATGGCCTCGTTCGAAGACCCAGTACTTC.

This clonotype was found many times. The V call is TRBV28, the J call TRBJ2-5; D may be TRBD1 or TRBD2 (6 bases each). CDR1 and CDR2 from the germline V gene are MDHEN and SYDVKM. The CDR3 runs 15 residues. V was cut by 6 bases and J by 5 bases, with 19 bases left in between. The CDR3 nucleotides read TGTGCCAGCAGAGCCACCAGGGGAGGCGGGGAGACCCAGTACTTC. Protein: CASRATRGGGETQYF. The full variable domain, completed using reference TRBV28 and TRBJ2-5, is DVKVTQSSRYLVKRTGEKVFLECVQDMDHENMFWYRQDPGLGLRLIYFSYDVKMKEKGDIPEGYSVSREKKERFSLILESASTNQTSMYLCASRATRGGGETQYFGPGTRLLVL.

This clonotype was seen a few times. The chain joins TRBV21-1 to TRBJ1-3. TRBV21-1 is shown as a pseudogene. The CDR3 is 17 amino acids. CDR3 sequence: CASSKLVGYLSGNTIYF. Written as DNA, the CDR3 is TGTGCCAGCAGCAAATTGGTAGGGTACCTCTCTGGAAACACCATATATTTT.

V and J are TRBV3-1 and TRBJ2-1; TRBD2 matches 10 bases. Germline V CDR1 and CDR2: LGHDT, YNNKEL (reference sequence). The CDR3 runs to 14 residues. The J segment lost 7 bases and the V segment lost 11 bases, leaving 11 bases of the junction unmatched. The CDR3 sequence is CAVGDLAGANEQFF. CDR3 coding DNA: TGTGCCGTCGGCGACCTAGCGGGAGCGAATGAGCAGTTCTTC.

The chain has TRBV11-2 and TRBJ2-5, with D perhaps TRBD1 (6 bases). The CDR3 is 15 amino acids. Per germline, CDR1 SGHAT and CDR2 FQNNGV. V was clipped by 5 bases and J by 2 bases, with 15 bases between them. CDR3: CASSHRRTAQETQYF. The CDR3, as DNA: TGTGCCAGCAGCCATCGCCGGACAGCACAAGAGACCCAGTACTTC.

In this sample, this clonotype turned up many times. The chain's CDR3 is CASSSGFGQETQYF. CDR3 DNA: TGTGCCAGCAGCTCAGGTTTCGGCCAAGAGACCCAGTACTTC. The rearrangement links TRBV9 to TRBJ2-5; D call uncertain. The CDR3 has 14 amino acids. Germline-derived CDR1 and CDR2 are SGDLS and YYNGEE. Trimming shortened V by 4 bases and J by 1 base, and 11 bases separated the two germline ends.

There are many counts of this clonotype. The chain couples TRBV29-1 to TRBJ2-5; the D is unclear. With 3 bases removed from V and 5 bases from J, the gap between germline ends came to 7 bases. This CDR3 is built from 11 residues. Germline assignment: CDR1 SQVTM and CDR2 ANQGSEA. The CDR3 DNA reads as TGCAGCGTTGAGACTCAGGAGACCCAGTACTTC. Protein sequence: CSVETQETQYF.

This clonotype came up many times. The V gene is TRBV12-3 or TRBV12-4, the J gene TRBJ2-1, with TRBD1 matching 7 bases. V lost 8 bases and J lost 4; bases outside the gene matches: 20. This CDR3 spans 18 amino acids. The CDR3 DNA sequence: TGTGCCAGCGGAAAGACGACAGGGAGTATAGTCGCATACAATGAGCAGTTCTTC. It codes for CASGKTTGSIVAYNEQFF.

This clonotype was counted a few times. CDR3 region: CSGTSGDWNEQFF. As DNA, the CDR3 is TGCAGCGGGACTAGCGGAGATTGGAATGAGCAGTTCTTC. The chain joins TRBV29-1 to TRBJ2-1; 10 bases are shared with TRBD2. The V gene end was trimmed by 7 bases and the J gene end by 7 bases; junction bases not matched to a gene: 7. Per germline, CDR1 SQVTM and CDR2 ANQGSEA. This CDR3 contains 13 residues.

This clonotype was picked up a small number of times. The chain recombines TRBV7-8 with TRBJ2-7; perhaps TRBD1 as D (7 bases). CDR1 is SGHVS and CDR2 is FQNEAQ in the germline V gene. CDR3 size: 14 residues. Trimming took off 6 bases at V and 3 bases at J, with 15 bases between the two ends. The CDR3 protein is CASSSQGGDYEQYF. Here the CDR3 DNA reads TGTGCCAGCAGTTCTCAGGGGGGCGACTACGAGCAGTACTTC.

This clonotype was detected only a few times. This chain uses TRBV6-1 with TRBJ1-5; D remains unclear. Germline V gene data show CDR1 as MNHNS and CDR2 as SASEGT. The CDR3 is made up of 14 amino acids. Between the trimmed V and J ends, which lost 5 bases and 0 bases, there was a span of 8 bases. The chain's CDR3 is CASSINYSNQPQHF. The CDR3, as DNA: TGTGCCAGCAGTATCAACTATAGCAATCAGCCCCAGCATTTT.

The table lists this clonotype with a few counts. This chain joins TRBV12-3 or TRBV12-4 and TRBJ1-5, with D possibly being TRBD1 (6 bases). With 5 bases removed from V and 6 bases from J, the gap between germline ends came to 20 bases. The CDR3 is 16 amino acids. CDR3 in amino acids: CASSPTVGGAGQPQHF. The CDR3 DNA sequence: TGTGCCAGCAGTCCGACTGTGGGGGGGGCAGGTCAGCCCCAGCATTTT.

The sample holds many counts of this clonotype. The chain joins TRBV5-1 to TRBJ1-6, with D possibly being TRBD1 (5 bases). The CDR3 is made up of 15 amino acids. V was pared by 0 bases and J by 10 bases, with 14 bases between. The germline CDR1 and CDR2 sequences are SGHRS and YFSETQ. CDR3 in amino acids: CASSLDPGRQSPLHF. DNA for the CDR3: TGCGCCAGCAGCTTGGATCCGGGACGTCAGTCACCCCTCCACTTT.

This clonotype was counted only a few times. The rearrangement uses TRBV12-3 or TRBV12-4 and TRBJ2-3; 8 bases match TRBD1. CDR3 length: 15 residues. V lost 7 bases to trimming and J lost 0 bases; unmatched junction nucleotides: 6. The CDR3 DNA follows: TGTGCCAGCACATCAGGGACAGGTAGCACAGATACGCAGTATTTT. This translates into CASTSGTGSTDTQYF.

There are a few counts of this clonotype. This chain links TRBV30 with TRBJ2-3; D call uncertain. The length of the CDR3 is 12 residues. The V gene lost 2 bases and the J gene lost 1 base, with 4 bases spanning the gap. Germline assignment: CDR1 GTSNPN and CDR2 SVGIG (reference sequence). The CDR3 loop is CAWSTGTDTQYF. DNA for the CDR3: TGTGCCTGGAGTACGGGCACAGATACGCAGTATTTT.

This rearrangement joins TRBV2 to TRBJ1-2; D not resolved. Trimming removed 8 bases from V and 4 bases from J, with 17 bases in between. Germline CDR1 is SNHLY and CDR2 is FYNNEI. This CDR3 has 14 residues. As DNA, the CDR3 is TGTGCCAGCTGCGACATCTTTTCGCGCTATGGCTACACCTTC. Protein sequence: CASCDIFSRYGYTF.

The rearrangement links TRBV20-1 to TRBJ1-1, with 11 positions matching TRBD1. Germline loops: CDR1 DFQATT, CDR2 SNEGSKA (reference sequence). J gave up 0 bases and V 5 bases, and 8 bases lay outside the gene matches. The CDR3 is made up of 16 amino acids. The CDR3 DNA sequence: TGCAGTGCTCAGGACAGGGGGCCTATAATGAACACTGAAGCTTTCTTT. Translating gives CSAQDRGPIMNTEAFF.

The rearrangement links TRBV15 to TRBJ1-5; D is possibly TRBD1 (5 bases). V was shortened by 7 bases and J by 0 bases, with 7 bases between the two germline ends. From germline, CDR1 is LNHNV and CDR2 YYDKDF (reference sequence). The CDR3 totals 13 residues. The CDR3 DNA follows: TGTGCCACCACTGGGGCTAGCAATCAGCCCCAGCATTTT. Protein: CATTGASNQPQHF.

The V gene is TRBV14, the J gene TRBJ1-2, with D perhaps TRBD1 (5 bases). Trimming removed 2 bases at V and 4 bases at J, with 14 bases between. The CDR3 has 15 residues. The germline gives CDR1 SGHDN, CDR2 FVKESK. This chain's CDR3 is CASSQRPGRGYGYTF. The CDR3 bases are TGTGCCAGCAGCCAACGCCCAGGGCGCGGCTATGGCTACACCTTC.

This clonotype showed up just a few times. In DNA form, the CDR3 reads TGCAGTGCTAAGATGGGGGGGGTTGGCACTGAAGCTTTCTTT. Protein product: CSAKMGGVGTEAFF. This chain connects TRBV20-1 to TRBJ1-1, with D maybe TRBD1 (5 bases). Trimming shortened V by 4 bases and J by 4 bases, and 16 bases separated the two germline ends. Germline CDR1 reads DFQATT; CDR2 reads SNEGSKA (reference sequence). CDR3 length: 14 residues.

This clonotype showed up just a few times. The V and J genes are TRBV28 and TRBJ2-7; D is undetermined. CDR1 MDHEN and CDR2 SYDVKM come from the germline V gene. The length of the CDR3 is 11 residues. V lost 1 base and J lost 7, with 5 bases in between. The CDR3 region is CASSLLREQYF. The CDR3 DNA is TGTGCCAGCAGTTTATTGAGAGAGCAGTACTTC.

This clonotype was found a few times. This rearrangement joins TRBV28 to TRBJ1-1; no clear D. Per the germline V gene, CDR1 is MDHEN and CDR2 is SYDVKM. There are 12 residues in the CDR3. Trimming removed 7 bases from V and 8 bases from J, with 14 bases in between. CDR3 amino acids: CASNVRPWEAFF. DNA for the CDR3: TGTGCCAGCAACGTTCGGCCGTGGGAAGCTTTCTTT.